This T cell receptor (beta chain) came from a study of blood T cell repertoires in COVID-19. This table comes from immunoSEQ multiplex PCR, and its TCRdb copy is limited to in-frame clones, with some not included. The top ten hold roughly 7.4% of the sample, which has roughly 230,000 clones, 83% seen once. Concerning this clone: Other DNA sequences in the same sample also yield this CDR3.

This sequence was found in a woman between 45 and 65 years old with acute or convalescent COVID-19. Sequenced: peripheral blood.

This chain's CDR3 is CASSSTSGFSYEQYF. CDR3 sequence (DNA): TGCGCCAGCAGCTCGACTAGCGGTTTCTCCTACGAGCAGTACTTC. The J gene is TRBJ2-7, the V gene TRBV5-1; 9 positions match TRBD2. CDR3 length equals 15 residues. Germline V gene lookup returns CDR1 SGHRS and CDR2 YFSETQ. The J segment lost 0 bases and the V segment lost 3 bases, leaving 4 bases of the junction unmatched.